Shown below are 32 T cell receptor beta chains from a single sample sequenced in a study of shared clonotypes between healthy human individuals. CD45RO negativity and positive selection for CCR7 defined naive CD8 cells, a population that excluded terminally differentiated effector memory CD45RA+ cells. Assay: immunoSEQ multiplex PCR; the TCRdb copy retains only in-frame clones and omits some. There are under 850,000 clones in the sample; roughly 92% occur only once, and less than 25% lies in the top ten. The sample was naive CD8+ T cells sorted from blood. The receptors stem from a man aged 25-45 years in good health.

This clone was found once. CDR3 DNA: TGTGCCAGCAGCTACGGACAGGGCCTGAACACTGAAGCTTTCTTT. Translating it yields CASSYGQGLNTEAFF. This sequence joins TRBV5-8 and TRBJ1-1; TRBD1 aligns across 8 bases. The CDR3 is made up of 15 amino acids. Germline-derived CDR1 and CDR2 are SGHTS and YDEGEE. The ends lost 3 bases at V and 0 bases at J; junction bases unmatched: 4.

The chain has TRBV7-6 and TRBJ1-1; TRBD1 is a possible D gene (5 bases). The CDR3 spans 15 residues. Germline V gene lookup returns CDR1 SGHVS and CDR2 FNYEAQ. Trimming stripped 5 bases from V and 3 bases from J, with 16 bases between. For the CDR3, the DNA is TGTGCCAGCAGCCGCACGGGACCCGGGGACACTGAAGCTTTCTTT. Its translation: CASSRTGPGDTEAFF.

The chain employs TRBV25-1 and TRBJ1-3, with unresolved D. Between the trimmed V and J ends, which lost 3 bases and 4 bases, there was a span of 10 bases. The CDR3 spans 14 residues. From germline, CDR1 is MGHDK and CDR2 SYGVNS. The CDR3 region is CASSDKGSGNTIYF. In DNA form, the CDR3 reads TGTGCCAGCAGTGACAAAGGGTCCGGAAACACCATATATTTT.

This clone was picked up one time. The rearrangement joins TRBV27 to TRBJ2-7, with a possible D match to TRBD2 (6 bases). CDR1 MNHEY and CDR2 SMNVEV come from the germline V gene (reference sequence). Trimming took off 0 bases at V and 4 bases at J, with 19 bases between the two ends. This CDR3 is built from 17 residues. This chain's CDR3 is CASSLSGLTEVPYEQYF. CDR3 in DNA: TGTGCCAGCAGTTTATCGGGACTGACGGAAGTCCCATACGAGCAGTACTTC.

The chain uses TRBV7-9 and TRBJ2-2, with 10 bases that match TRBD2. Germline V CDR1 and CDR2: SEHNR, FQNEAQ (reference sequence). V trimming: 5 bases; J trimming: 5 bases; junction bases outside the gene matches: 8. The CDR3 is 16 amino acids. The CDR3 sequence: CASSPEAGGPTGELFF. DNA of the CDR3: TGTGCCAGCAGCCCCGAAGCGGGAGGGCCTACCGGGGAGCTGTTTTTT.

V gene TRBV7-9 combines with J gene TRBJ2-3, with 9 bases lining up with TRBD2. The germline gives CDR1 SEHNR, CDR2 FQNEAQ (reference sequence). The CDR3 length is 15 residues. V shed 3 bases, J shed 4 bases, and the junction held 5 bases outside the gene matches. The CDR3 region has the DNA TGTGCCAGCAGCTTCTTTGCGGGAGGGGCAGATACGCAGTATTTT. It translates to CASSFFAGGADTQYF.

The CDR3 reads CASSFRDRGSYEQYF. The DNA for the CDR3 is TGTGCCAGCAGCTTCCGGGACAGGGGCTCCTACGAGCAGTACTTC. The chain has TRBV5-5 and TRBJ2-7; 10 nucleotides align to TRBD1. CDR1 SGHKS and CDR2 YYEKEE come from the germline V gene (reference sequence). The CDR3 spans 15 residues. V gave up 2 bases and J gave up 0 bases; unmatched junction bases: 2.

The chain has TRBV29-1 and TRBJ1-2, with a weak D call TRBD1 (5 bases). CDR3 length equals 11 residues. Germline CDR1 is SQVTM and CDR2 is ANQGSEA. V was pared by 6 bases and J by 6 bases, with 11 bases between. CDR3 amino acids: CSVSGPHGYTF. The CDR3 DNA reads TGCAGCGTCTCGGGACCGCATGGCTACACCTTC.

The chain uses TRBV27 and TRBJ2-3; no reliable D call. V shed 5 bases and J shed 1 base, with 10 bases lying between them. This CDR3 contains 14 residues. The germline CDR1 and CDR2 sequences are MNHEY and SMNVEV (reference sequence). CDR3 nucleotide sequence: TGTGCCAGCAGTCCCCTCCGGGGCACAGATACGCAGTATTTT. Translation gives CASSPLRGTDTQYF.

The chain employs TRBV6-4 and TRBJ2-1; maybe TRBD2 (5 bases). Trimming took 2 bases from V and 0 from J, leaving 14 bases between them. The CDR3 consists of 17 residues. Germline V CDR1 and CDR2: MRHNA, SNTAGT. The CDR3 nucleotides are TGTGCCAGCAGTGACCTTGTAGCGCTCAGCTCCTACAATGAGCAGTTCTTC. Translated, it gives CASSDLVALSSYNEQFF.

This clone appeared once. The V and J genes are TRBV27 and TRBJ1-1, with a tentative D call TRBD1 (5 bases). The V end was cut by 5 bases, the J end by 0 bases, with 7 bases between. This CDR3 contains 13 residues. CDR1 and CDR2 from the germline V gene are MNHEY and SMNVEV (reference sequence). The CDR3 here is CASSPQVNTEAFF. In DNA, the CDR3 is TGTGCCAGCAGTCCACAGGTGAACACTGAAGCTTTCTTT.

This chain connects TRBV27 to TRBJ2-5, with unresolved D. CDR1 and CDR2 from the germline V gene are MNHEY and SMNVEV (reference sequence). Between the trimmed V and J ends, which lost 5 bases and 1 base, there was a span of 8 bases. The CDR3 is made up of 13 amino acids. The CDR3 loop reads CASSLTLQETQYF. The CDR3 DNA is TGTGCCAGCAGTCTGACACTCCAAGAGACCCAGTACTTC.

The CDR3 coding sequence is TGTGCCAGCAGAGGCACCGGGGAGCTGTTTTTT. The encoded protein is CASRGTGELFF. The chain employs TRBV27 and TRBJ2-2, with D uncertain. This CDR3 comprises 11 residues. Between the trimmed V and J ends, which lost 6 bases and 4 bases, there was a span of 3 bases. Germline V gene data show CDR1 as MNHEY and CDR2 as SMNVEV (reference sequence).

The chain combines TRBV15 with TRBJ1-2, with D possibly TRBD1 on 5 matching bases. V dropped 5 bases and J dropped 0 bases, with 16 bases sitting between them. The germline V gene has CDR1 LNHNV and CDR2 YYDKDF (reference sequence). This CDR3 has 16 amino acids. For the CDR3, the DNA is TGTGCCACCAGCCCAGCCGACGGGGCAACTAACTATGGCTACACCTTC. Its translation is CATSPADGATNYGYTF.

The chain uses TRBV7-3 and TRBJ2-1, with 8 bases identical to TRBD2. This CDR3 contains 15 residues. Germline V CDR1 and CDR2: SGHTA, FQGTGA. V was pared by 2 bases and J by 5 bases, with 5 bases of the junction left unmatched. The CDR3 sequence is CASSLAGGFNNEQFF. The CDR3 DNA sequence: TGTGCCAGCAGCTTAGCGGGAGGATTTAACAATGAGCAGTTCTTC.

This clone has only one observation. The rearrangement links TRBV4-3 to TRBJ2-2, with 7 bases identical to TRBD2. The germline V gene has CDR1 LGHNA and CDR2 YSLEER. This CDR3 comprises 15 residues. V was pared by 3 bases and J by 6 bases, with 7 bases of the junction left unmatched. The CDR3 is CASSQGGGLSGELFF. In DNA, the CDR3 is TGCGCCAGCAGCCAGGGGGGAGGGCTTTCCGGGGAGCTGTTTTTT.

The CDR3 loop is CASSPRLREGIDIQYF. In DNA form, the CDR3 reads TGTGCCAGCAGCCCTCGGCTTAGAGAGGGTATTGACATTCAGTACTTC. This sequence joins TRBV7-6 and TRBJ2-4; weak D call: TRBD2 (5 bases). Germline loops: CDR1 SGHVS, CDR2 FNYEAQ. Trimming stripped 5 bases from V and 8 bases from J, with 22 bases between. CDR3 length: 16 amino acids.

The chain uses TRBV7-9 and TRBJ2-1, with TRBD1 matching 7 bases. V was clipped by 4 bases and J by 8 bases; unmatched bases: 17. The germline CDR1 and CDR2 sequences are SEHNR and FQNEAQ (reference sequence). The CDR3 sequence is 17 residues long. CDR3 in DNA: TGTGCCAGCAGCTCCCGACAGGGTAGGAGGCAATTGGATGAGCAGTTCTTC. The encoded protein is CASSSRQGRRQLDEQFF.

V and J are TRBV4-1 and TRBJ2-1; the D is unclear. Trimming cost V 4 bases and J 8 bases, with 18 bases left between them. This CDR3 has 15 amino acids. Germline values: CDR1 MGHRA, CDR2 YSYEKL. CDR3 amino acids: CASSLLVVGRDEQFF. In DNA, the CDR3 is TGCGCCAGCAGCCTATTGGTAGTGGGTCGAGATGAGCAGTTCTTC.

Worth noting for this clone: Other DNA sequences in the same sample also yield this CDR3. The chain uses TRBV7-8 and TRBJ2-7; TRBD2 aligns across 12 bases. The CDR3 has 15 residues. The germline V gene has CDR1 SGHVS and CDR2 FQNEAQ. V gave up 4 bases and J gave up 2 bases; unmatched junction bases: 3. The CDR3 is CASSSSSGRAYEQYF. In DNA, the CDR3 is TGTGCCAGCAGCTCATCTAGCGGGAGGGCCTACGAGCAGTACTTC.

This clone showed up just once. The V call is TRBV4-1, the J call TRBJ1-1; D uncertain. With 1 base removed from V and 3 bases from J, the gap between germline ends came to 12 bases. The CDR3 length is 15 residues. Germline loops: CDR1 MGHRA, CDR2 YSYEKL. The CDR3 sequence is CASSQVKEPYTEAFF. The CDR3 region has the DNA TGCGCCAGCAGCCAAGTAAAGGAGCCCTACACTGAAGCTTTCTTT.

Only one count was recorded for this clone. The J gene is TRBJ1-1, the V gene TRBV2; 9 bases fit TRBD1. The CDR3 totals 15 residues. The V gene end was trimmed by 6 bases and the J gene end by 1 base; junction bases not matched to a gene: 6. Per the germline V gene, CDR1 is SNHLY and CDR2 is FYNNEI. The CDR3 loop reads CASRYGQGPNTEAFF. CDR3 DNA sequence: TGTGCCAGCAGATACGGACAGGGGCCGAACACTGAAGCTTTCTTT.

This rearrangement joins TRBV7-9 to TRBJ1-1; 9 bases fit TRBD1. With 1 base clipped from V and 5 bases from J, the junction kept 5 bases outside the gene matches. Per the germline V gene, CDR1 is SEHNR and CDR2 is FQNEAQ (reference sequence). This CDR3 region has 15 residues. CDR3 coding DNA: TGTGCCAGCAGCTTAGGGACAGGGGCGGGGACTGAAGCTTTCTTT. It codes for CASSLGTGAGTEAFF.

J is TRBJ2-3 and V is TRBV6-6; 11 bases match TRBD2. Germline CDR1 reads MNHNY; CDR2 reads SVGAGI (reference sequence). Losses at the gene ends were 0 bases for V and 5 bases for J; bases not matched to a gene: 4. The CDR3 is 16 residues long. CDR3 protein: CASSYSVGTSGDTQYF. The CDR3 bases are TGTGCCAGCAGTTACTCGGTGGGGACTAGCGGAGATACGCAGTATTTT.

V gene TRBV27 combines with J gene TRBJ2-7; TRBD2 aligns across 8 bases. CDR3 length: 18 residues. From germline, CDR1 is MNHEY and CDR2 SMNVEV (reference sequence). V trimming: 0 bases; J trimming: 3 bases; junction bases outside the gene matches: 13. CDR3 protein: CASSLSGISGGRNYEQYF. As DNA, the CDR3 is TGTGCCAGCAGTTTATCCGGGATTTCGGGAGGGCGTAACTACGAGCAGTACTTC.

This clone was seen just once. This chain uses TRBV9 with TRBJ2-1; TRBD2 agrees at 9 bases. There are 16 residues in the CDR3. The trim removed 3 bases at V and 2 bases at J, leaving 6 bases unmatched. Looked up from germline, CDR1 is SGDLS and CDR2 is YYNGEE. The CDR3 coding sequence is TGTGCCAGCAGCGAAGGGACTAGCTCCCCCTACAATGAGCAGTTCTTC. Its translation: CASSEGTSSPYNEQFF.

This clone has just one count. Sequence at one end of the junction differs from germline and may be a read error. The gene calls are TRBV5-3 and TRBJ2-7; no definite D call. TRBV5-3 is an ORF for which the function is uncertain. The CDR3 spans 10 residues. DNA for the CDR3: TGTGCCAGAAGCTCCTCCGAGCAGTACTTC. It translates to CARSSSEQYF.

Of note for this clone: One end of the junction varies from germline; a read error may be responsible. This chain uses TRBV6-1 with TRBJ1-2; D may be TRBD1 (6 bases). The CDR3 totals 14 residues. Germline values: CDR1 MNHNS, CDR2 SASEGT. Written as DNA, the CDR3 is TGTGCCAGCAGTGAACCCTCTTTGCGGCGGGACACGGCCTTC. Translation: CASSEPSLRRDTAF.

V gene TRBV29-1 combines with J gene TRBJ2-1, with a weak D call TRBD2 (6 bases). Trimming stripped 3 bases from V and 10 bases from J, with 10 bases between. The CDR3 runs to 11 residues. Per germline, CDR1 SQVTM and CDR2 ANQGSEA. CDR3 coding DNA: TGCAGCGTTGATCTAGCGCTGGAGCAGTTCTTC. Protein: CSVDLALEQFF.

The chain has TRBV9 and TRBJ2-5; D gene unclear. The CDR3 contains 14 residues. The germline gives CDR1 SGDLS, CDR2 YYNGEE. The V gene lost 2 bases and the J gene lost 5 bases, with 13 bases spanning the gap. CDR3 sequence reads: CASSVGIIGETQYF. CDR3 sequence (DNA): TGTGCCAGCAGCGTTGGGATTATTGGGGAGACCCAGTACTTC.

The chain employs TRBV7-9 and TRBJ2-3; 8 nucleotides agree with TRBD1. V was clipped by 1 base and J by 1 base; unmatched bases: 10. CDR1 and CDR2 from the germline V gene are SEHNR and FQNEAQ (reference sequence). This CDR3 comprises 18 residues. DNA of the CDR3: TGTGCCAGCAGCTTAGTACCGGGACAGGCCCGCGGCACAGATACGCAGTATTTT. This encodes CASSLVPGQARGTDTQYF.

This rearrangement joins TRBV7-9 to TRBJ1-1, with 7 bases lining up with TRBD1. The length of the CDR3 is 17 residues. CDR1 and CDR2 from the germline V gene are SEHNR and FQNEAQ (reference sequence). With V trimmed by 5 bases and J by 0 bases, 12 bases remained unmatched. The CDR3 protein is CASSPRDRRPMNTEAFF. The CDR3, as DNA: TGTGCCAGCAGCCCCCGGGACAGACGGCCCATGAACACTGAAGCTTTCTTT.